One TCR beta chain is described in this entry. The data derive from a study of CD8+CD57+ T cells in acquired aplastic anemia. TCR beta VDJ and CDR3 profiles were obtained from a genomic DNA template. A single record per CDR3 protein comes from TCRdb applying MiXCR to the reads. The sample holds approximately 270,000 distinct CDR3 sequences, around 60% seen once. The sequenced material came from sorted CD4+, CD8+, or CD8+CD57+ T cells (not recorded which) from PBMCs. This TCR was recovered from a human donor with severe aplastic anemia or a healthy control (not recorded which).

The CDR3 DNA sequence: TGCAGTGCTAGTCCCATGGGAAGGGGCACAGATACGCAGTATTTT. This translates into CSASPMGRGTDTQYF. The rearrangement joins TRBV20-1 to TRBJ2-3, with unresolved D. The length of the CDR3 is 15 residues. The germline V gene has CDR1 DFQATT and CDR2 SNEGSKA (reference sequence). Trimming cost V 3 bases and J 1 base, with 14 bases left between them.